Following are 11 T cell receptor beta chains from one sample sequenced in a study of cytomegalovirus exposure and HLA in healthy donors. The PCR made use of 60 Vbeta and 13 Jbeta primers. Repertoires were generated with immunoSEQ multiplex PCR, while TCRdb's copy carries only in-frame clones and drops some. The profile shows 99,000 or so clones, 83% of them singletons. The sequencing sample was made of PBMCs. These receptors came from a man younger than 35 in good health and CMV-seronegative.

The chain carries TRBV15 and TRBJ1-1, with 8 bases identical to TRBD1. J lost 9 bases, V lost 0 bases, and 12 bases had no gene match. This CDR3 has 16 amino acids. CDR1 is LNHNV and CDR2 is YYDKDF in the germline V gene (reference sequence). This CDR3 reads CATSRDRDRTPEKAFF. The CDR3 DNA sequence: TGTGCCACCAGCAGAGACCGGGACAGGACCCCTGAAAAAGCTTTCTTT. The full variable domain, rest sourced from reference TRBV15 and TRBJ1-1, is DAMVIQNPRYQVTQFGKPVTLSCSQTLNHNVMYWYQQKSSQAPKLLFHYYDKDFNNEADTPDNFQSRRPNTSFCFLDIRSPGLGDTAMYLCATSRDRDRTPEKAFFGQGTRLTVV.

The rearrangement joins TRBV7-8 to TRBJ1-2; a weak D match, TRBD1 (6 bases). The CDR3 runs 16 residues. Trimming took off 7 bases at V and 5 bases at J, with 23 bases between the two ends. Germline assignment: CDR1 SGHVS and CDR2 FQNEAQ. The CDR3 sequence is CASNPKRDIPGYGYTF. In nucleotides, the CDR3 is TGTGCCAGCAACCCTAAAAGGGACATTCCGGGGTATGGCTACACCTTC.

The chain recombines TRBV4-2 with TRBJ2-7; D is ambiguous. Germline loops: CDR1 LGHNA, CDR2 YNFKEQ. CDR3 size: 14 residues. Deletions cut 1 base from V and 0 bases from J, with 7 bases between. CDR3 nucleotide sequence: TGTGCCAGCAGCCAAGTCGCGAGCTCCTACGAGCAGTACTTC. Translating it yields CASSQVASSYEQYF.

Concerning this clone: Additional DNA sequences in this sample encode the identical CDR3. The rearrangement links TRBV5-4 to TRBJ2-3, with 8 bases fitting TRBD1. Germline trimming cut 3 bases from V and 9 bases from J; bases unmatched to any gene: 6. CDR1 and CDR2 from the germline V gene are SGHNT and YYREEE (reference sequence). The CDR3 is 13 amino acids. The CDR3 bases are TGTGCCAGCAGCTCGGCCTGGACAGGGACGCAGTATTTT. This translates into CASSSAWTGTQYF.

J is TRBJ1-1 and V is TRBV7-2; D may be TRBD1 (6 bases). The CDR3 sequence is 13 residues long. Germline loops: CDR1 SGHTA, CDR2 FQGNSA. Trimming pared 5 bases from V and 6 bases from J, leaving 13 bases between. The CDR3 reads CASSRPDRSEAFF. CDR3 DNA sequence: TGTGCCAGCAGCCGACCCGACAGGTCTGAAGCTTTCTTT.

The rearrangement links TRBV6-5 to TRBJ1-2; TRBD1 is a possible D gene (5 bases). The CDR3 is made up of 13 amino acids. V lost 3 bases to trimming and J lost 6 bases, with 11 bases between them. Germline CDR1 MNHEY, CDR2 SVGAGI. The CDR3 nucleotides read TGTGCCAGCAGTTATCGGCAGGGCGATGGCTACACCTTC. As protein: CASSYRQGDGYTF.

The chain couples TRBV5-6 to TRBJ2-2, with D maybe TRBD1 (5 bases). This CDR3 is built from 16 residues. V gave up 6 bases and J gave up 3 bases, with 18 bases separating them. Germline V CDR1 and CDR2: SGHDT, YYEEEE. The CDR3 coding sequence is TGTGCCAGCACCTTCCAGGACACTTTATACACCGGGGAGCTGTTTTTT. Amino acids: CASTFQDTLYTGELFF.

In DNA form, the CDR3 reads TGTGCCAGCAGTGTGTATGGGCTAGCGGGACCCCGCGAGCAGTACTTC. Protein product: CASSVYGLAGPREQYF. V gene TRBV6-4 combines with J gene TRBJ2-7; 9 positions agree with TRBD2. The germline CDR1 and CDR2 sequences are MRHNA and SNTAGT. The junction had 13 bases not matched to a gene; V was cut back by 4 bases and J by 6 bases. CDR3 length equals 16 residues.

The chain joins TRBV23-1 to TRBJ2-1; the D gene is possibly TRBD2 (6 bases). TRBV23-1 is an open reading frame whose function is uncertain. The CDR3 contains 15 residues. V was trimmed by 5 bases and J by 12 bases, leaving 23 bases between them. CDR3 DNA: TGCGCCAGCAGTAATGCGACTAGTTGGGCCCTCGGGCAGTTCTTC. Translation: CASSNATSWALGQFF.

This chain connects TRBV29-1 to TRBJ2-1; TRBD1 agrees at 9 bases. The germline gives CDR1 SQVTM, CDR2 ANQGSEA. The CDR3 covers 10 residues. V trimming: 6 bases; J trimming: 12 bases; junction bases outside the gene matches: 3. Here the CDR3 reads CSVGQGGQFF. DNA of the CDR3: TGCAGCGTGGGACAGGGAGGGCAGTTCTTC.

The genes are TRBV29-1 and TRBJ2-2; tentatively, D is TRBD1 (5 bases). Germline V CDR1 and CDR2: SQVTM, ANQGSEA. The ends were cut back, 0 bases at V and 1 base at J, with 12 bases in the middle. This CDR3 has 16 amino acids. CDR3 nucleotides: TGCAGCGTTGAAGATTTGTCCCAGGGGAACACCGGGGAGCTGTTTTTT. It specifies CSVEDLSQGNTGELFF.